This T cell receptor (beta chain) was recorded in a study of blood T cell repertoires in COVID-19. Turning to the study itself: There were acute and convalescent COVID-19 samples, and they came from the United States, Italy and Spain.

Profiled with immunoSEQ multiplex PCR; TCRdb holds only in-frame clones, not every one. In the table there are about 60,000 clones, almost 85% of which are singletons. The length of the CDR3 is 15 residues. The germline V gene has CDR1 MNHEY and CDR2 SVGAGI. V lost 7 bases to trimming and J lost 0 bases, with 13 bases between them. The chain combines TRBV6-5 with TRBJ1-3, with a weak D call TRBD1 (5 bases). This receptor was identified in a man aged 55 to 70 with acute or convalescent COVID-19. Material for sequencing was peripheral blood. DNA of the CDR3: TGTGCCAGCACCTCCGGGGGGAACTCTGGAAACACCATATATTTT. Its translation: CASTSGGNSGNTIYF.